One and the same sample provided the 2 T cell receptor beta chains below, sequenced in a study of CD8 T cells in ankylosing spondylitis. In TCRdb, the 5' RACE reads were re-called with MiXCR into one record per CDR3 protein. Counted here are roughly 220,000 distinct CDR3 sequences, roughly 10% occurring once; the ten biggest clones make up roughly a fifth. The material sequenced was blood, either unsorted or a sorted T cell fraction (not recorded which). The receptor set was obtained from a male donor with ankylosing spondylitis or in good health (not recorded which).

There are a few counts of this clonotype. The chain is built from TRBV2 and TRBJ1-1; D unresolved. CDR3 length: 11 amino acids. Trimming removed 4 bases from V and 7 bases from J, with 7 bases in between. CDR1 and CDR2 from the germline V gene are SNHLY and FYNNEI. CDR3 residues: CASSGRFEAFF. CDR3 sequence (DNA): TGTGCCAGCAGTGGAAGGTTTGAAGCTTTCTTT.

A note on this clonotype: Only one base separates this from a far larger clonotype, so it likely reflects a read error. It is likely a read error, because the conserved phenylalanine at the end of the CDR3 is missing. The chain combines TRBV6-5 with TRBJ2-1; D uncertain. This CDR3 has 11 residues. Germline loops: CDR1 MNHEY, CDR2 SVGAGI. V was shortened by 0 bases and J by 6 bases, with 0 bases between the two germline ends. For the CDR3, the DNA is TGTGCCAGCAGTTACTCCAATGAGCAGTTCTCC. Translating it yields CASSYSNEQFS.